The 10 T cell receptor beta chains below all came from one sample that was sequenced in a study of shared clonotypes between healthy human individuals. Measured with immunoSEQ multiplex PCR; TCRdb has only the in-frame clones, and not every one. The data show 2,500,000 or so clones, around 90% seen once. The sequencing input was naive CD4+ T cells from PBMCs. Regarding subset: CD45RA+ positively selected. All receptors come from a man between 18 and 29 years old in good health. Some clones in this sample may be carry-over from other donors' samples.

The CDR3 reads CASSKRDRGPSYEQYF. In DNA form, the CDR3 reads TGTGCCAGCAGCAAAAGAGACAGGGGCCCATCCTACGAGCAGTACTTC. This rearrangement joins TRBV9 to TRBJ2-7; TRBD1 agrees at 8 bases. Germline V gives CDR1 SGDLS, CDR2 YYNGEE. V gave up 4 bases and J gave up 1 base; unmatched junction bases: 10. The CDR3 runs 16 residues.

The rearrangement joins TRBV30 to TRBJ1-5; weak D call: TRBD1 (6 bases). This CDR3 comprises 13 residues. CDR1 GTSNPN and CDR2 SVGIG come from the germline V gene (reference sequence). V was clipped by 2 bases and J by 6 bases, with 11 bases between them. CDR3 region: CAWSMRGAQPQHF. The CDR3 DNA reads as TGTGCCTGGAGTATGCGGGGGGCTCAGCCCCAGCATTTT.

This sequence joins TRBV27 and TRBJ2-5; TRBD2 is a possible D gene (5 bases). V lost 5 bases and J 2 bases, leaving 12 bases between the germline ends. CDR1 and CDR2 (germline): MNHEY, SMNVEV (reference sequence). The length of the CDR3 is 14 residues. CDR3 amino acids: CASSRYGDQETQYF. The CDR3 DNA reads as TGTGCCAGCAGTAGATACGGGGATCAAGAGACCCAGTACTTC.

The rearrangement links TRBV11-3 to TRBJ2-2; TRBD2 aligns across 10 bases. The CDR3 extends over 17 amino acids. J was trimmed by 6 bases and V by 0 bases; bases with no gene match: 7. Germline V CDR1 and CDR2: SGHNT, YENEEA. CDR3 in amino acids: CASSLDGASGSAGELFF. CDR3 DNA sequence: TGTGCCAGCAGCTTAGATGGGGCTAGCGGGAGCGCCGGGGAGCTGTTTTTT.

The chain links TRBV9 to TRBJ1-3; no firm D call. This CDR3 has 18 residues. Germline V CDR1 and CDR2: SGDLS, YYNGEE. Trimming removed 1 base at V and 0 bases at J, with 17 bases between. CDR3 in amino acids: CASSVSFSGGDSGNTIYF. DNA of the CDR3: TGTGCCAGCAGCGTATCCTTTTCGGGCGGTGACTCTGGAAACACCATATATTTT.

This chain connects TRBV19 to TRBJ1-1; a weak D match, TRBD1 (5 bases). The CDR3 spans 11 residues. Trimming removed 9 bases at V and 7 bases at J, with 12 bases between. The germline CDR1 and CDR2 sequences are LNHDA and SQIVND (reference sequence). CDR3 sequence: CASQGGYEAFF. CDR3 bases: TGTGCCAGCCAGGGCGGGTATGAAGCTTTCTTT.

This chain joins TRBV5-6 and TRBJ1-1; D remains ambiguous. V lost 0 bases and J 1 base, leaving 7 bases between the germline ends. Germline assignment: CDR1 SGHDT and CDR2 YYEEEE. The CDR3 has 14 residues. The CDR3 protein is CASSLEGRNTEAFF. The CDR3 DNA is TGTGCCAGCAGCTTGGAAGGGAGGAACACTGAAGCTTTCTTT.

The chain links TRBV5-1 to TRBJ2-1, with D perhaps matching TRBD2 (5 bases). The ends were cut back, 4 bases at V and 2 bases at J, with 16 bases in the middle. Germline V lookup: CDR1 SGHRS, CDR2 YFSETQ. The CDR3 length is 16 residues. CDR3 DNA: TGCGCCAGCAGCCCTAGCCCTGGAGGAACCTACAATGAGCAGTTCTTC. Translated: CASSPSPGGTYNEQFF.

The chain links TRBV30 to TRBJ2-5, with TRBD2 identical over 8 bases. Germline values: CDR1 GTSNPN, CDR2 SVGIG (reference sequence). The CDR3 is 15 residues long. V lost 5 bases and J lost 1; bases outside the gene matches: 9. CDR3 nucleotides: TGTGCCTGGGGGGCCTCTACTAGCGGCCAAGAGACCCAGTACTTC. Encoded protein: CAWGASTSGQETQYF.

The rearrangement uses TRBV25-1 and TRBJ2-3, with D perhaps TRBD2 (5 bases). Trimming cost V 10 bases and J 2 bases, with 13 bases left between them. The V gene's germline CDR1 is MGHDK and CDR2 SYGVNS. This CDR3 has 13 amino acids. In nucleotides, the CDR3 is TGTGCCACCAATGTCGGGGACACAGATACGCAGTATTTT. Translating it yields CATNVGDTDTQYF.